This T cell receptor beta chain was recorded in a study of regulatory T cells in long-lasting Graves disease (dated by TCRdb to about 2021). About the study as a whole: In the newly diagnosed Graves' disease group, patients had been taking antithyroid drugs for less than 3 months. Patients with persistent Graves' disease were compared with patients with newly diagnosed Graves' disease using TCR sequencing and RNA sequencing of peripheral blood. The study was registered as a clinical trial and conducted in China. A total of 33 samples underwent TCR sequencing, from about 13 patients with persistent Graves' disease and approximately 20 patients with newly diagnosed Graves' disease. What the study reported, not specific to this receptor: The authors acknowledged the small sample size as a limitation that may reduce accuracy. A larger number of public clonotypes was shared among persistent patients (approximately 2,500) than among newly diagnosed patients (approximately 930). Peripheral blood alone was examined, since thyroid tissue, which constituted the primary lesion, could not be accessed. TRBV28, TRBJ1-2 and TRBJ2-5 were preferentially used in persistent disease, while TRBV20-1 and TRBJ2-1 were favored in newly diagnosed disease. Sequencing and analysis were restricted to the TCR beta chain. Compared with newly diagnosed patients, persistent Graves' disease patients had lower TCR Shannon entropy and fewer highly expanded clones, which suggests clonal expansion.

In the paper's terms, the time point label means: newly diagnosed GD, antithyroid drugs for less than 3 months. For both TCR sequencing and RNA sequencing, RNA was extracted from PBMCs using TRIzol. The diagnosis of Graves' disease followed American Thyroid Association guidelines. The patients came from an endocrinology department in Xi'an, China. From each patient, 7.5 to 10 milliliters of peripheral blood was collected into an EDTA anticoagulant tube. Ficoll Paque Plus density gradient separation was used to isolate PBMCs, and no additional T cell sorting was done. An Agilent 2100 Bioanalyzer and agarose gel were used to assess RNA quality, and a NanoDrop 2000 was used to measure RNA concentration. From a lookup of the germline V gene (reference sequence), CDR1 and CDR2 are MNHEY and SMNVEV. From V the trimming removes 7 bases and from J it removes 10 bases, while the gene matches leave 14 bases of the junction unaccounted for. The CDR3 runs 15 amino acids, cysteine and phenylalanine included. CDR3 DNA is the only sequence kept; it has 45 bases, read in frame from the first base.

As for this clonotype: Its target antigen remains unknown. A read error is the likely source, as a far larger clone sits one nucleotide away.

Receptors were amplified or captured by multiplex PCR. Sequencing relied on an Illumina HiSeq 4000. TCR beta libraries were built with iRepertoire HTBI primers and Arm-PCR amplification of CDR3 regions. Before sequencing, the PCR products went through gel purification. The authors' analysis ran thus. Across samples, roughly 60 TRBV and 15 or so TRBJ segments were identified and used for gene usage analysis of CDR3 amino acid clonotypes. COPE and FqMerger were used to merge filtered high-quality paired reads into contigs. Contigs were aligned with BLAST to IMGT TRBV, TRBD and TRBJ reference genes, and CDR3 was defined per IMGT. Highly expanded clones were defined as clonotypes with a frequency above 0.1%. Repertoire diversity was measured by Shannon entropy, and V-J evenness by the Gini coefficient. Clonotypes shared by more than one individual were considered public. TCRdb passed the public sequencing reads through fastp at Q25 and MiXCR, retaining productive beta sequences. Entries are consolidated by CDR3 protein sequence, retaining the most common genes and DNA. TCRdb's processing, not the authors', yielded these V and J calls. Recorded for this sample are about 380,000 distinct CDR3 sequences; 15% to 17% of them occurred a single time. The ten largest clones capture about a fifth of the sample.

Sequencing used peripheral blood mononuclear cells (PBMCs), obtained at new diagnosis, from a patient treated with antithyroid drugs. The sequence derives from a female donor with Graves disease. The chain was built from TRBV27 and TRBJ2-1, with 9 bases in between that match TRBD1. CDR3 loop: CASTEVGQGNYEQFF. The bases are TGTGCCAGCACTGAGGTAGGACAGGGGAATTACGAGCAGTTCTTC.